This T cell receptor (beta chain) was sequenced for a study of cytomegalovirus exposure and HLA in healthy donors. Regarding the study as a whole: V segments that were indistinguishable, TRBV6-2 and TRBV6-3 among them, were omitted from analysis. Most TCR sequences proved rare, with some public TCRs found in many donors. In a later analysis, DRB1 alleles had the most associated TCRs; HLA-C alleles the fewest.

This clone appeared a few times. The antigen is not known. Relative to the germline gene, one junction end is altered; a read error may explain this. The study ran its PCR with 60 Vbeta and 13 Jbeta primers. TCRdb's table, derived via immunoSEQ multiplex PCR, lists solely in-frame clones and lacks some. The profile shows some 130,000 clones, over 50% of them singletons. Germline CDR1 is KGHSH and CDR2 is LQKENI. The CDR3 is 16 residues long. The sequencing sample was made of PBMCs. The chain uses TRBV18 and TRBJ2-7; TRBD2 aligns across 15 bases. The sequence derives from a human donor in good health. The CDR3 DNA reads TGTGCCAGCTCACTGTACGAAGGACTAGCGGGAGGGCCATTCAACTTC. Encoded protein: CASSLYEGLAGGPFNF.